This T cell receptor beta chain is drawn from a study of CD8+CD57+ T cells in acquired aplastic anemia. The CDR3 has 15 amino acids. Germline values: CDR1 LNHDA, CDR2 SQIVND (reference sequence). Those patients picked for sequencing had displayed CD8+CD57+ cell expansion on flow cytometry. The blood sampling took place in patients who had so far received no therapy. TCR beta VDJ and CDR3 profiles were obtained from a genomic DNA template. One entry per CDR3 protein, called by TCRdb with MiXCR from the reads. The sample includes 150,000 to 200,000 distinct CDR3 sequences, around half seen only once; the top ten take roughly 3.5%.

The sequenced sample consisted of sorted CD4+, CD8+, or CD8+CD57+ T cells (not recorded which) from PBMCs. This rearrangement joins TRBV19 to TRBJ2-7; 10 bases are shared with TRBD1. The J call may not be correct, given that the DNA end is closer to TRBJ2-1. The sequence came from a human donor with aplastic anemia. Here the CDR3 reads CASAPDRGPSYEQFF. In DNA, the CDR3 is TGTGCCAGCGCCCCCGACAGGGGGCCCTCCTACGAGCAGTTCTTC.